This entry lists 9 T cell receptor beta chains sequenced from one sample in a study of blood T cell repertoires in COVID-19. Some clones are missing from TCRdb's copy, which holds only in-frame ones; the method was immunoSEQ multiplex PCR. Of more than 110,000 clones detected, roughly three quarters appear once; the ten largest clones hold approximately 6%. The sequenced sample was PBMCs or T cells enriched from blood (not recorded which). The receptors stem from a woman in her 50s who had recovered from COVID-19.

The chain carries TRBV28 and TRBJ1-6; D remains ambiguous. Between the trimmed V and J ends, which lost 4 bases and 5 bases, there was a span of 9 bases. From germline, CDR1 is MDHEN and CDR2 SYDVKM. This CDR3 has 14 amino acids. The CDR3 protein is CASSSPGHNSPLHF. As DNA, the CDR3 is TGTGCCAGCAGTTCCCCAGGCCATAATTCACCCCTCCACTTT. Full variable domain (remainder filled in from reference TRBV28 and TRBJ1-6): DVKVTQSSRYLVKRTGEKVFLECVQDMDHENMFWYRQDPGLGLRLIYFSYDVKMKEKGDIPEGYSVSREKKERFSLILESASTNQTSMYLCASSSPGHNSPLHFGNGTRLTVT.

The gene calls are TRBV28 and TRBJ1-4; 12 bases are shared with TRBD1. Germline V gives CDR1 MDHEN, CDR2 SYDVKM. This CDR3 region has 17 residues. V dropped 4 bases and J dropped 5; count of bases not matched to a gene: 8. Written as DNA, the CDR3 is TGTGCCAGCAGTTCTCCGGGACAGGGGGCGCCGAATGAAAAACTGTTTTTT. Protein product: CASSSPGQGAPNEKLFF.

The V and J genes are TRBV11-2 and TRBJ2-7, with 7 bases lining up with TRBD2. The germline V gene encodes CDR1 SGHAT and CDR2 FQNNGV. The CDR3 spans 18 residues. The J segment lost 2 bases and the V segment lost 1 base, leaving 14 bases of the junction unmatched. The CDR3 DNA reads TGTGCCAGCAGCTTAGTCAATCGGGGGAGGGGTTCCACCTACGAGCAGTACTTC. This gives the protein CASSLVNRGRGSTYEQYF.

This sequence joins TRBV5-1 and TRBJ2-3; no firm D call. V gave up 3 bases and J gave up 6 bases, with 8 bases separating them. Germline V gene lookup returns CDR1 SGHRS and CDR2 YFSETQ. This CDR3 comprises 12 residues. The CDR3 sequence is CASSSDSDTQYF. Written as DNA, the CDR3 is TGCGCCAGCAGCTCCGACTCTGATACGCAGTATTTT.

V usage is TRBV28 and J usage is TRBJ2-3, with D possibly matching TRBD2 (7 bases). The ends were cut back, 4 bases at V and 5 bases at J, with 19 bases in the middle. Looked up from germline, CDR1 is MDHEN and CDR2 is SYDVKM. There are 16 residues in the CDR3. DNA for the CDR3: TGTGCCAGCAGTTCCCTCCCCGGGGGGCCGGGAGATACGCAGTATTTT. It specifies CASSSLPGGPGDTQYF.

The rearrangement joins TRBV30 to TRBJ1-4; 8 bases map to TRBD1. Trimming took 3 bases from V and 5 from J; bases not matched to a gene: 8. Germline values: CDR1 GTSNPN, CDR2 SVGIG (reference sequence). The CDR3 length is 15 residues. In DNA, the CDR3 is TGTGCCTGGAGCACCCAGGGGGCGGGGAATGAAAAACTGTTTTTT. Its translation is CAWSTQGAGNEKLFF.

This sequence joins TRBV4-1 and TRBJ2-2; 15 positions agree with TRBD2. The CDR3 length is 20 residues. Per germline, CDR1 MGHRA and CDR2 YSYEKL. Trimming at V came to 3 bases and at J to 6 bases, leaving 14 bases not matched to a gene. CDR3 sequence (DNA): TGCGCCAGCAGCCATCTTGGACTAGCGGGGGGGCCGTATTCGGCCGGGGAGCTGTTTTTT. Amino acids: CASSHLGLAGGPYSAGELFF.

The gene calls are TRBV11-2 and TRBJ1-2, with TRBD1 as a possible D gene (5 bases). The CDR3 totals 14 residues. CDR1 is SGHAT and CDR2 is FQNNGV in the germline V gene. The V end was cut by 5 bases, the J end by 4 bases, with 14 bases between. The CDR3 is CASSLGGSFYGYTF. CDR3 DNA sequence: TGTGCCAGCAGCCTCGGGGGGAGCTTCTATGGCTACACCTTC.

This clone occurred a few times. This chain uses TRBV19 with TRBJ1-1; 7 bases are a match to TRBD1. Trimming removed 7 bases from V and 4 bases from J; junction bases left unmatched: 9. This CDR3 region has 14 residues. CDR1 and CDR2 from the germline V gene are LNHDA and SQIVND (reference sequence). CDR3: CASTLDREATEAFF. CDR3 bases: TGTGCCAGTACCCTAGACAGGGAGGCCACTGAAGCTTTCTTT.